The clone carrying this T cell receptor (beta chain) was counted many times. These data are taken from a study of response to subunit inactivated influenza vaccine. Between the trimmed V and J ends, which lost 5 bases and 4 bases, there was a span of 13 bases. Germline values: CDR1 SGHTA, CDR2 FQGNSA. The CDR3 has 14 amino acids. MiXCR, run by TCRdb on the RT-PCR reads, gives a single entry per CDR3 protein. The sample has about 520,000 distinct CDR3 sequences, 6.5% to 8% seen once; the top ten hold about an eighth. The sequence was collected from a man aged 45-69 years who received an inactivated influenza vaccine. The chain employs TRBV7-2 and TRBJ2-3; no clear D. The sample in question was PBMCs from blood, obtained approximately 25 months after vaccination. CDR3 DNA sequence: TGTGCCAGCAGCCATAGATCGGGCGCAGATACGCAGTATTTT. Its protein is CASSHRSGADTQYF.